This TCR beta chain was documented in a study of breast tumors, draining lymph nodes, adjacent tissues. This clonotype was observed a single time. TCRdb re-called the multiplex PCR reads with MiXCR, one entry per CDR3 protein. The sample has 15,000 or so distinct CDR3 sequences; around 50% are singletons. The CDR3 sequence is 12 residues long. The germline gives CDR1 MNHNS, CDR2 SASEGT. Between the trimmed V and J ends, which lost 4 bases and 2 bases, there was a span of 5 bases. The chain couples TRBV6-1 to TRBJ2-5; the D is unclear. This sequence was found in a female donor with breast cancer. Some clones in this sample may be carry-over from other donors' samples. Sequenced material: tumor-adjacent breast tissue. CDR3 sequence reads: CASSVGQETQYF. CDR3 sequence (DNA): TGTGCCAGCAGTGTGGGGCAAGAGACCCAGTACTTC.